The source of this T cell receptor (beta chain) is a study of T cell responses to AZD1222 COVID-19 vaccine. Study results and caveats: The study reported that nearly half of spike-specific TCRs target unmutated variant regions.

TCRdb's copy holds only in-frame clones and misses some; the assay was immunoSEQ multiplex PCR. The repertoire holds around 150,000 clones, about 90% seen once, with roughly 2% in the top ten. The ends were cut back, 7 bases at V and 4 bases at J, with 7 bases in the middle. CDR1 is MDHEN, CDR2 SYDVKM, per germline. This CDR3 is built from 11 residues. This clone was recorded only once. Its specificity is unknown. The genes are TRBV28 and TRBJ1-2; D gene unclear. The origin of this receptor is an adult in good health. The sequencing used peripheral blood, collected on day 0 of AZD1222 vaccination. The CDR3 loop reads CASTQLYGYTF. The CDR3 bases are TGTGCCAGCACACAGCTCTATGGCTACACCTTC.